The rows below give T cell receptor beta chains drawn from one sample of a study of blood T cell repertoires in COVID-19. Assay: immunoSEQ multiplex PCR; the TCRdb copy retains only in-frame clones and omits some. Counted here are nearly 110,000 clones, about two thirds occurring once; the ten biggest clones make up 0.75% to 1%. Material: peripheral blood. These receptors were collected from a human donor with acute or convalescent COVID-19. The donor label of this sample is uncertain. Both conserved end residues are part of each CDR3. The D gene is left open where the match is weak. Clone size is stated in some rows and not others, as once, few, many or a class when expanded.

TRBD1	once	TRBV19	TRBJ1-5	TGTGCCAGTACCGACAGGGTAGATCAGCCCCAGCATTTT	CASTDRVDQPQHF
.	.	TRBV7-2	TRBJ2-5	TGTGCCAGCAGCTCGGACTGGGTCCAAGAGACCCAGTACTTC	CASSSDWVQETQYF
TRBD1	few	TRBV27	TRBJ1-1	TGTGCCAGCACACGTTTGGGACAGGGCGGCACTGAAGCTTTCTTT	CASTRLGQGGTEAFF
TRBD1	.	TRBV7-9	TRBJ1-3	TGTGCCAGCAGCTCCCACGGAAACAGGGGCTCTGGAAACACCATATATTTT	CASSSHGNRGSGNTIYF
.	once	TRBV28	TRBJ1-6	TGTGCCAGCATCGGGGGAAATTCACCCCTCCACTTT	CASIGGNSPLHF
TRBD1	.	TRBV27	TRBJ2-5	TGTGCCAGCAGTTCATGGACAGGCGGACAAGAGACCCAGTACTTC	CASSSWTGGQETQYF
.	.	TRBV6-5	TRBJ2-5	TGTGCCAGCAGAACAGGGCCTGAGACCCAGTACTTC	CASRTGPETQYF
TRBD1	.	TRBV25-1	TRBJ1-2	TGTGCCAGCAGTGCCCAACAGGGGGCTGGTGGCTACACCTTC	CASSAQQGAGGYTF
.	.	TRBV12-3/TRBV12-4	TRBJ1-5	TGTGCCAGCAGTCCAACCGGACCGGGACACCAGCATTTT	CASSPTGPGHQHF
TRBD1	few	TRBV7-8	TRBJ1-1	TGTGCCAGCAGCTTAGTACAGGGGGGCACTGAAGCTTTCTTT	CASSLVQGGTEAFF
TRBD1	.	TRBV18	TRBJ2-7	TGTGCCAGCTCACCGACAGGGGTCTCAACTACGTACGAGCAGTACTTC	CASSPTGVSTTYEQYF
.	.	TRBV2	TRBJ2-2	TGTGCCAGCACCATGATTGAGGCGAGCACCGGGGAGCTGTTTTTT	CASTMIEASTGELFF
.	.	TRBV27	TRBJ2-5	TGTGCCAGCAGTTGGAGGTACCAAGAGACCCAGTACTTC	CASSWRYQETQYF
TRBD2	.	TRBV6-6	TRBJ2-1	TGTGCCAGCAGTTCCCCAGCGGGGACCTACAATGAGCAGTTCTTC	CASSSPAGTYNEQFF
TRBD2	.	TRBV9	TRBJ2-2	TGTGCCAGCAGCTCCCCCGGGACTAGTATCGCCGGGGAGCTGTTTTTT	CASSSPGTSIAGELFF
TRBD1	.	TRBV20-1	TRBJ1-4	TGCAGTGCTAACAGGGGTGAAAAACTGTTTTTT	CSANRGEKLFF
TRBD2	.	TRBV2	TRBJ2-1	TGTGCCAGCAGTGCCCCCTCCCTGGCGCGGGGGGGAGACGAGCAGTTCTTC	CASSAPSLARGGDEQFF
.	.	TRBV7-8	TRBJ1-2	TGTGCCAGCAGCTTACGTGGAGACAGATCTTATGGCTACACCTTC	CASSLRGDRSYGYTF
.	few	TRBV6-1	TRBJ1-4	TGTGCCAGCAGTGATCCGGCCTCCGGGGCAACTAATGAAAAACTGTTTTTT	CASSDPASGATNEKLFF
TRBD2	.	TRBV2	TRBJ2-3	TGTGCCAGCAGTGACCGAGCGGGGGGAGGGGATACGCAGTATTTT	CASSDRAGGGDTQYF
.	many	TRBV5-4	TRBJ1-1	TGTGCCAGCAGCTGGAGAGGGGGGGAGGCTGAAGCTTTCTTT	CASSWRGGEAEAFF
.	.	TRBV20-1	TRBJ1-5	TGCAGTGCTAGTCCCAAAAATGGCAATCAGCCCCAGCATTTT	CSASPKNGNQPQHF
.	.	TRBV5-1	TRBJ2-3	TGCGCCAGCAGCTTGGACCGAACTAGCACAGATACGCAGTATTTT	CASSLDRTSTDTQYF
TRBD2	once	TRBV7-2	TRBJ2-2	TGTGCCAGCAGCTTAGGGGGACTAGCGCGGGCCGGGGAGCTGTTTTTT	CASSLGGLARAGELFF
.	.	TRBV19	TRBJ2-6	TGTGCCAGTAGTGGATCTCCGGGGACTGGGGCCAACGTCCTGACTTTC	CASSGSPGTGANVLTF
TRBD2	.	TRBV9	TRBJ2-1	TGTGCCAGCAGTCAGCGGGGTGCGTACAATGAGCAGTTCTTC	CASSQRGAYNEQFF
TRBD2	.	TRBV7-6	TRBJ2-1	TGTGCCAGCAGCTTAGGTTCCAGCGGGGGGGCCCATGAGCAGTTCTTC	CASSLGSSGGAHEQFF
TRBD2	.	TRBV10-2	TRBJ2-3	TGCGCCAGCGAAGGGAAGACTAGCGGGGCAGATACGCAGTATTTT	CASEGKTSGADTQYF
.	.	TRBV19	TRBJ2-5	TGTGCCACCCAGGACAGCTCCCGAGAGACCCAGTACTTC	CATQDSSRETQYF
TRBD1	few	TRBV5-1	TRBJ2-1	TGCGCCAGCAGCTTGGGACAGGGCACGGATGAGCAGTTCTTC	CASSLGQGTDEQFF
.	.	TRBV7-6	TRBJ2-2	TGTGCCAGCAGCTTAGACAGGCCGAACACCGGGGAGCTGTTTTTT	CASSLDRPNTGELFF
TRBD1	.	TRBV9	TRBJ2-7	TGTGCCAGCAGCCCCCACTACAGGGGAGACTACGAGCAGTACTTC	CASSPHYRGDYEQYF
.	.	TRBV6-1	TRBJ2-7	TGTGCCAGCAGTGTATCCAATTGGGACAACTCCTACGAGCAGTACTTC	CASSVSNWDNSYEQYF
TRBD1	.	TRBV9	TRBJ1-1	TGTGCCAGCAGCTCCCGACAGGGGAACACTGAAGCTTTCTTT	CASSSRQGNTEAFF
TRBD1	.	TRBV19	TRBJ1-1	TGTGCCAGTAGTATCAAGTCCTGGACAGGGAGAACTGAAGCTTTCTTT	CASSIKSWTGRTEAFF
TRBD1	.	TRBV18	TRBJ2-3	TGTGCCAGCTCACGGACCGGGACAGGGAAAACAGATACGCAGTATTTT	CASSRTGTGKTDTQYF
TRBD2	few	TRBV5-1	TRBJ2-7	TGCGCCAGCAGCTTGGTAGCGGGGGCGAGCGAGCAGTACTTC	CASSLVAGASEQYF
TRBD1	.	TRBV5-6	TRBJ1-4	TGTGCCAGCAGCTCAATTCAGGGGGCGGGGAGTGAAAAACTGTTTTTT	CASSSIQGAGSEKLFF
TRBD1	many	TRBV29-1	TRBJ1-2	TGCAGCGTTGACAGGGGGCGCAGCTATGGCTACACCTTC	CSVDRGRSYGYTF
.	few	TRBV2	TRBJ2-7	TGTGCCAGCAGTGAACAGGGACACCTCTACGAGCAGTACTTC	CASSEQGHLYEQYF
.	few	TRBV6-5	TRBJ1-3	TGTGCCAGCAGTTACTCTCGGCAGGGAACAGGAAACACCATATATTTT	CASSYSRQGTGNTIYF
TRBD2	.	TRBV3-1/TRBV3-2	TRBJ2-2	TGTGCCAGCAGCCAAGATCACTCCGGGGGGGCCACCGGGGAGCTGTTTTTT	CASSQDHSGGATGELFF
.	.	TRBV6-5	TRBJ1-2	TGTGCCAGCAGGAGGGAGGGGCGCTACACCTTC	CASRREGRYTF
.	once	TRBV27	TRBJ1-2	TGTGCCAGCAGTTTAAGGCAGGGCTATGGCTACACCTTC	CASSLRQGYGYTF
TRBD1	.	TRBV19	TRBJ1-5	TGTGCCAGTAGTACGGACAGGCATAGCAATCAGCCCCAGCATTTT	CASSTDRHSNQPQHF
.	once	TRBV11-3	TRBJ2-2	TGTGCCAGCAGCCGCGACAGAGCGAACACCGGGGAGCTGTTTTTT	CASSRDRANTGELFF
.	.	TRBV7-9	TRBJ1-1	TGTGCCAGCAGCCCAGGGATCCGGAACACTGAAGCTTTCTTT	CASSPGIRNTEAFF
TRBD1	.	TRBV4-1	TRBJ2-1	TGCGCCAGCAGCCGCGCGGGACAGGGGTGGGATGAGCAGTTCTTC	CASSRAGQGWDEQFF
.	.	TRBV7-9	TRBJ2-3	TGTGCCAGCAGCTTAGGCGGCGGGGCAGGTACAGATACGCAGTATTTT	CASSLGGGAGTDTQYF
TRBD1	.	TRBV27	TRBJ2-5	TGTGCCAGCAGTTTGACGGCAGGGGGCTTGGAGACCCAGTACTTC	CASSLTAGGLETQYF
.	.	TRBV5-1	TRBJ1-2	TGCGCCAGCAGCTTCGCCGGGACACCCAACTATGGCTACACCTTC	CASSFAGTPNYGYTF
TRBD1	.	TRBV7-6	TRBJ2-1	TGTGCCAGCAGCCCGACTGGACAGGGGCGCCCCTACAATGAGCAGTTCTTC	CASSPTGQGRPYNEQFF
.	once	TRBV4-1	TRBJ1-5	TGCGCCAGCAGCCAAGATCCCAGGGCGGCCAATCAGCCCCAGCATTTT	CASSQDPRAANQPQHF
.	.	TRBV2	TRBJ2-3	TGTGCCAGCAGTAGAAGGACTTCGACAGATACGCAGTATTTT	CASSRRTSTDTQYF
.	.	TRBV19	TRBJ1-4	TGTGCCAGTAGTATGCAGTTTTCGGAAAAACTGTTTTTT	CASSMQFSEKLFF